This T cell receptor (beta chain) was identified during a study of PD-L1 blockade in urothelial cancer. Study details: Male sex and bladder-origin urothelial cancer were recorded for twenty-five of 29 patients.

This sample's time point: pretreatment peripheral blood. With 4 bases clipped from V and 5 bases from J, the junction kept 6 bases outside the gene matches. Germline-derived CDR1 and CDR2 are SGHRS and YFSETQ. The CDR3 runs 15 residues. Assay: immunoSEQ multiplex PCR; the TCRdb copy retains only in-frame clones and omits some. The repertoire holds roughly 40,000 clones, with over 75% as singletons. The material sequenced was PBMCs, taken around atezolizumab (anti-PD-L1) treatment. The sequence derives from a donor aged 40 or older with urothelial cancer. The chain combines TRBV5-1 with TRBJ2-5; 12 nucleotides agree with TRBD1. CDR3 in DNA: TGCGCCAGCAGCCGGGGACAGGGGGCGCTTGAGACCCAGTACTTC. Protein: CASSRGQGALETQYF.